The rows below give T cell receptor beta chains drawn from one sample of a study of blood T cell repertoires in COVID-19. The protocol was immunoSEQ multiplex PCR, while the TCRdb copy is restricted to in-frame clones and leaves out a portion. Of around 100,000 clones in the sample, about 91% were seen once. What was sequenced was peripheral blood. These receptors all stem from a human donor in a cohort sampled during active COVID-19. CDR3s include the opening cysteine and the closing phenylalanine or tryptophan. A D gene is named only where the DNA matches it firmly. Size tells how often a clone was seen (once, few, many) or the class of an expanded clone, and some rows leave it out.

TRBJ1-5 TRBV2 NA NA TGTGCCAGCGGGGATCCCTGGGAGTACAATCAGCCCCAGCATTTT CASGDPWEYNQPQHF
TRBJ1-1 TRBV7-3 NA NA TGTGCCAGCAGCTTTCTGGGCGTGAAGGCTTTCTTT CASSFLGVKAFF
TRBJ2-1 TRBV24-1 NA NA TGTGCCACCAGTAATCCCGGGGCCTACAATGAGCAGTTCTTC CATSNPGAYNEQFF
TRBJ2-7 TRBV19 NA NA TGTGCCAGTAGTATAGATACGATGAGTACGAAGCAGTACTTC CASSIDTMSTKQYF
TRBJ1-4 TRBV6-2/TRBV6-3 TRBD1 NA TGTGCCAGCAGTTACGGGACAGGGGGTGAAAAACTGTTTTTT CASSYGTGGEKLFF
TRBJ2-7 TRBV19 NA NA TGTGCCAGCGGCCGGGACACAGGATACTACGAGCAGTACTTC CASGRDTGYYEQYF
TRBJ2-3 TRBV4-3 NA NA TGCGCCAGCAGCCAAGACGTAAGCACAGATACGCAGTATTTT CASSQDVSTDTQYF
TRBJ2-7 TRBV12-2 NA NA TGTGCAAGTCGCTTAGGGGGGCGGGACAGGGAGGAGTACTTC CASRLGGRDREEYF
TRBJ2-2 TRBV10-3 NA NA TGTGCCATCAACGAAGGACAGACGAACACCGGGGAGCTGTTTTTT CAINEGQTNTGELFF
TRBJ2-4 TRBV19 NA NA TGTGCCAGTAGTATACAGGGGTTAGCCAAAAACATTCAGTACTTC CASSIQGLAKNIQYF
TRBJ2-1 TRBV4-3 NA NA TGCGCCAGCAGCCAAGAAGGTCTAGGCAACAATGAGCAGTTCTTC CASSQEGLGNNEQFF
TRBJ1-2 TRBV11-2 TRBD1 NA TGTGCCAGCAGCTTCCCAGGGGGCTATGGCTACACCTTC CASSFPGGYGYTF
TRBJ1-1 TRBV4-1 NA NA TGCGCCAGCAGCCAAGAATCCGTGGGGGGTACTGAAGCTTTCTTT CASSQESVGGTEAFF
TRBJ1-5 TRBV4-2 TRBD1 NA TGTGCCAGCAGCCAAGTGGACAGGGAGTTCCAGCCCCAGCATTTT CASSQVDREFQPQHF
TRBJ2-1 TRBV6-2/TRBV6-3 TRBD2 NA TGTGCCAGCAGCGCACTAGCGGGAGCGGGTGAGCAGTTCTTC CASSALAGAGEQFF
TRBJ2-7 TRBV28 NA NA TGTGCCAGCAGTACCGCAAGCCCAGACTGGAAACTTGAGCAGTACTTC CASSTASPDWKLEQYF
TRBJ2-1 TRBV29-1 TRBD2 NA TGCAGCCGGGGACTAGCGGTCGTCGGGGAGCAGTTCTTC CSRGLAVVGEQFF
TRBJ1-2 TRBV10-3 TRBD1 NA TGTGCCATCAACAAGCTGACAGGGACGGGCTACACCTTC CAINKLTGTGYTF
TRBJ2-3 TRBV6-6 TRBD2 NA TGTGCCAGCAGTTACTCGGGACTAGCATTTGATACGCAGTATTTT CASSYSGLAFDTQYF
TRBJ2-3 TRBV7-2 NA NA TGTGCCAGCAGCTCTTACACAGATACGCAGTATTTT CASSSYTDTQYF
TRBJ2-5 TRBV12-3/TRBV12-4 NA NA TGTGCCAGCAGTTTAGACAGGCGAGAGACCCAGTACTTC CASSLDRRETQYF
TRBJ2-7 TRBV28 NA NA TGTGCCAGCAGTTCTCGGGAATACGAGCAGTACTTC CASSSREYEQYF
TRBJ2-2 TRBV9 TRBD2 NA TGTGCCAGCAGCTCTTATGGGCGGGGGGAGGGGAACACCGGGGAGCTGTTTTTT CASSSYGRGEGNTGELFF
TRBJ1-6 TRBV5-1 TRBD1 once TGCGCCAGCAGATACGGTGGGACCGGGACAGGGGACCCCCTCCACTTT CASRYGGTGTGDPLHF
TRBJ2-3 TRBV2 NA NA TGTGCCAGCAGTGTCCAGGGTTCATCAGATACGCAGTATTTT CASSVQGSSDTQYF
TRBJ2-2 TRBV20-1 NA NA TGCAGTGCTTATAACACCGGGGAGCTGTTTTTT CSAYNTGELFF
TRBJ2-2 TRBV7-9 TRBD2 NA TGTGCCAGCAGCTTAGGGTTTGCTAGCGGGAGGCCCGGGGAGCTGTTTTTT CASSLGFASGRPGELFF
TRBJ2-7 TRBV6-5 TRBD2 NA TGTGCCAGCAGGACTAGCGGGGGTTCCTACGAGCAGTACTTC CASRTSGGSYEQYF
TRBJ1-3 TRBV5-5 NA few TGTGCCAGCAGCTTGGGTGCAGGGTCAGGAAACACCATATATTTT CASSLGAGSGNTIYF
TRBJ1-1 TRBV9 NA NA TGTGCCAGCAGCGTAGAGGGATGGGGAGAAATTGAAGCTTTCTTT CASSVEGWGEIEAFF
TRBJ2-5 TRBV19 TRBD1 NA TGTGCCAGTAGTCCATGGGACAGTCCCCAAGAGACCCAGTACTTC CASSPWDSPQETQYF
TRBJ2-2 TRBV4-1 TRBD2 NA TGCGCCAGCAGCCTTTCGGGAAGCGGGAGTGGGACCGGGGAGCTGTTTTTT CASSLSGSGSGTGELFF
TRBJ2-3 TRBV7-9 NA NA TGTGCCAGCAGCTCGCAGGTGGCAGGGGCCAACACAGATACGCAGTATTTT CASSSQVAGANTDTQYF
TRBJ2-1 TRBV18 TRBD2 few TGTGCCAGCTCACCATTAGGCGGCGGGAGCTCCTACAATGAGCAGTTCTTC CASSPLGGGSSYNEQFF
TRBJ2-7 TRBV7-2 TRBD2 NA TGTGCCAGCAGCTTATCCAGTACTAGCGGGAGGGTCTACGAGCAGTACTTC CASSLSSTSGRVYEQYF
TRBJ1-4 TRBV28 TRBD1 NA TGTGCCAGCAGTTTACTTGGGACAGGGAATGAAAAACTGTTTTTT CASSLLGTGNEKLFF
TRBJ2-1 TRBV5-1 TRBD2 few TGCGCCAGCAGCTTGACGAGCGGGAGCTACAATGAGCAGTTCTTC CASSLTSGSYNEQFF